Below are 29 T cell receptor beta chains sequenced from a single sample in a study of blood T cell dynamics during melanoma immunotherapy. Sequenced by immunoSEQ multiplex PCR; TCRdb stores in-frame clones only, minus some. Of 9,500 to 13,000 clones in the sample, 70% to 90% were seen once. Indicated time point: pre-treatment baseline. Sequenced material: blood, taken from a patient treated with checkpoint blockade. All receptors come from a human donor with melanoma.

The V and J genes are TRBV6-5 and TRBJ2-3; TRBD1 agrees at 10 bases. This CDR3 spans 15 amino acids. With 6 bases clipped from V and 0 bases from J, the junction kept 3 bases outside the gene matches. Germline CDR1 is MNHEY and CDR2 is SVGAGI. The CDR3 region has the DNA TGTGCCAGCAGACGGACAGGGGGTAGCACAGATACGCAGTATTTT. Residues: CASRRTGGSTDTQYF.

CDR3 DNA sequence: TGTGCCAGCAGCCCCCGGACAGGGGTGAACGAGCAGTACTTC. Protein product: CASSPRTGVNEQYF. V is TRBV5-6 and J is TRBJ2-7; TRBD1 matches at 9 bases. The V segment lost 4 bases and the J segment 5 bases; nucleotides outside the gene matches: 7. The CDR3 loop spans 14 amino acids. Germline V lookup: CDR1 SGHDT, CDR2 YYEEEE.

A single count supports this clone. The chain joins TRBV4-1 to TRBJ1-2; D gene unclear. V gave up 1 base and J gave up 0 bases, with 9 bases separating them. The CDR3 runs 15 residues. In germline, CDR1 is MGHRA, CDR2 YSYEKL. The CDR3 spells CASSQVGGTNYGYTF. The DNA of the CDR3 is TGCGCCAGCAGCCAAGTGGGAGGAACTAACTATGGCTACACCTTC.

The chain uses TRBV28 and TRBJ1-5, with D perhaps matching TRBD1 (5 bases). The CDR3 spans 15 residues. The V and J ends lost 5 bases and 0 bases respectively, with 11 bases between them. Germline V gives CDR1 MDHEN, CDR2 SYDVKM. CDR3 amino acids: CASSHGQYSNQPQHF. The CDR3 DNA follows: TGTGCCAGCAGTCATGGACAATATAGCAATCAGCCCCAGCATTTT.

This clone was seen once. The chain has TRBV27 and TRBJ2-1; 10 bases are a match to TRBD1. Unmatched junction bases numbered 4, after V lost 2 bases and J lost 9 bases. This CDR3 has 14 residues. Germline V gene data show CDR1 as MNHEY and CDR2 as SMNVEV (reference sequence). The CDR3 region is CASSLTTGGSEQFF. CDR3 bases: TGTGCCAGCAGTTTAACGACAGGGGGCAGTGAGCAGTTCTTC.

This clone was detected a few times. CDR3 nucleotide sequence: TGTGCCAGCAGCAAAACTCAGGCCCCCTACGCCGTGGATGGCTACACCTTC. It translates to CASSKTQAPYAVDGYTF. The V and J genes are TRBV21-1 and TRBJ1-2; TRBD1 is taken as the D call from the table, unchecked against the DNA. TRBV21-1 is deemed a pseudogene. There are 17 residues in the CDR3.

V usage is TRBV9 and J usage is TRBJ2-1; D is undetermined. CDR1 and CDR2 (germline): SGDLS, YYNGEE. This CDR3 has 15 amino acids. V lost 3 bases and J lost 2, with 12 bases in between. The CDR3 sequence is CASSAHYRPYNEQFF. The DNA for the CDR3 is TGTGCCAGCAGCGCCCACTATCGGCCCTACAATGAGCAGTTCTTC.

Here the CDR3 reads CASSVQTQYF. The CDR3 coding sequence is TGTGCCAGCTCGGTACAGACCCAGTACTTC. The chain is built from TRBV7-9 and TRBJ2-5; D is unresolved. Germline CDR1 SEHNR, CDR2 FQNEAQ (reference sequence). The ends were cut back, 8 bases at V and 6 bases at J, with 7 bases in the middle. The CDR3 length is 10 residues.

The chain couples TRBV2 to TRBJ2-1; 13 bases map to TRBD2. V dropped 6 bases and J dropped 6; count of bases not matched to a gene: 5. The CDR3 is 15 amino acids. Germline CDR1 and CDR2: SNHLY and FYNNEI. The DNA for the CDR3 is TGTGCCAGCAGCCAACTAGCGGGAGGGTTCAATGAGCAGTTCTTC. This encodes CASSQLAGGFNEQFF.

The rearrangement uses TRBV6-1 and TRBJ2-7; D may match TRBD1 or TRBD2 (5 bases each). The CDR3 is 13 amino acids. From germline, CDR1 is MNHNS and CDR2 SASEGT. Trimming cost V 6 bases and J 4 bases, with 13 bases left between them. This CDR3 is CASSRDVFYEQYF. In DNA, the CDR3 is TGTGCCAGCAGCCGGGACGTATTTTACGAGCAGTACTTC.

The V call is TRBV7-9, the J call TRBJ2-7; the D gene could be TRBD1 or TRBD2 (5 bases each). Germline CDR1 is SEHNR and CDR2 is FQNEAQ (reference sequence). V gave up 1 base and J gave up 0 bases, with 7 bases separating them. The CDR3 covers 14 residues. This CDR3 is CASSLGGNSYEQYF. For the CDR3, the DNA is TGTGCCAGCAGCTTAGGGGGGAACTCCTACGAGCAGTACTTC.

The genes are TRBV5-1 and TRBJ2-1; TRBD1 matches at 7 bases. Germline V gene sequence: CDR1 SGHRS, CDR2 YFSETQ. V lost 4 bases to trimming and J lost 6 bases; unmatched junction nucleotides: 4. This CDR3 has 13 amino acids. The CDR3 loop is CASSRQGSNEQFF. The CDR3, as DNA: TGCGCCAGCAGCCGACAGGGCTCCAATGAGCAGTTCTTC. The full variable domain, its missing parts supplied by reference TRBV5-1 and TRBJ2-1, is KAGVTQTPRYLIKTRGQQVTLSCSPISGHRSVSWYQQTPGQGLQFLFEYFSETQRNKGNFPGRFSGRQFSNSRSEMNVSTLELGDSALYLCASSRQGSNEQFFGPGTRLTVL.

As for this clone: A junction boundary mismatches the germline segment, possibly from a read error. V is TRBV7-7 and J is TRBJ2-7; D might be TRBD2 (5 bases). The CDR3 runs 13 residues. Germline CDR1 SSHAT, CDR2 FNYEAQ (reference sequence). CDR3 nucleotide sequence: TGTGCTAGCAGCTTAGGACGGGGCTACGAGCAGTACTTC. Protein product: CASSLGRGYEQYF.

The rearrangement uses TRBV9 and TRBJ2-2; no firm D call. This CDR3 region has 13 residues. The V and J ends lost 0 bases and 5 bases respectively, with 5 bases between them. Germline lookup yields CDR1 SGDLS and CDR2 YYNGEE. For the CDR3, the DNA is TGTGCCAGCAGCGTAGTCGGGACCGGGGAGCTGTTTTTT. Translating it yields CASSVVGTGELFF.

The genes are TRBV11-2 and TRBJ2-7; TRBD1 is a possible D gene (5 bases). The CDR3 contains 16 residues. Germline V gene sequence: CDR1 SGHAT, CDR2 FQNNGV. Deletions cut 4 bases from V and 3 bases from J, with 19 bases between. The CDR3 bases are TGTGCCAGCAGCTCGAGTGACAGCCCCCTGGGCTACGAGCAGTACTTC. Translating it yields CASSSSDSPLGYEQYF.

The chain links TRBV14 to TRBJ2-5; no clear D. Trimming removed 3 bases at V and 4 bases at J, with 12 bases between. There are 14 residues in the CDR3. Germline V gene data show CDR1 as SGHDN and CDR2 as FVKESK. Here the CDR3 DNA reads TGTGCCAGCAGCCAGGTTGGGGTCCGAGAGACCCAGTACTTC. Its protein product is CASSQVGVRETQYF.

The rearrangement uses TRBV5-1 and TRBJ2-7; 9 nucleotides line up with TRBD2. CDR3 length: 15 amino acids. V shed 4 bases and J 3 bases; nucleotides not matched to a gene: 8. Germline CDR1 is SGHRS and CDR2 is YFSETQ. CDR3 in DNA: TGCGCCAGCAGCCCCAATAGCGGGAGTTTCTACGAGCAGTACTTC. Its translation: CASSPNSGSFYEQYF. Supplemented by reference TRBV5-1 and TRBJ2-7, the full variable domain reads KAGVTQTPRYLIKTRGQQVTLSCSPISGHRSVSWYQQTPGQGLQFLFEYFSETQRNKGNFPGRFSGRQFSNSRSEMNVSTLELGDSALYLCASSPNSGSFYEQYFGPGTRLTVT.

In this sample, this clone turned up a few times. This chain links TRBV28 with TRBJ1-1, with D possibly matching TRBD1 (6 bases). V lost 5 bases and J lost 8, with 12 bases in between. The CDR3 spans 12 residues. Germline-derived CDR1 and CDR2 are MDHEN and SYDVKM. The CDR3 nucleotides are TGTGCCAGCAGTCAGTCAGACAGGGAAGCTTTCTTT. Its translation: CASSQSDREAFF.

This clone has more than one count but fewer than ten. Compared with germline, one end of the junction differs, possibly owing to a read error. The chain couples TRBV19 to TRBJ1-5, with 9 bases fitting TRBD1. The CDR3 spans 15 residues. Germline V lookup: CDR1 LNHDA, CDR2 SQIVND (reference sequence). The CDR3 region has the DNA TGTGCCAGTAGTGCCCAACAGGGGGCAAGTCAGTCCCAGCATTTT. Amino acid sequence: CASSAQQGASQSQHF.

The CDR3 DNA reads TGTGCCAGCTCACCCTCTCAGGGGGCGGTTGAAGCTTTCTTT. Its translation: CASSPSQGAVEAFF. The chain joins TRBV18 to TRBJ1-1, with 8 bases fitting TRBD1. V gave up 3 bases and J gave up 7 bases; unmatched junction bases: 7. The length of the CDR3 is 14 residues. In germline, CDR1 is KGHSH, CDR2 LQKENI.

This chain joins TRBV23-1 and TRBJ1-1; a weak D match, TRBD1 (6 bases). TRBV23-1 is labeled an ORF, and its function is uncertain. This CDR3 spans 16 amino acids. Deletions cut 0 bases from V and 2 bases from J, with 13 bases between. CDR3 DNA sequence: TGCGCCAGCAGTCAATCGAGCAGGGACACTAACACTGAAGCTTTCTTT. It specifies CASSQSSRDTNTEAFF.

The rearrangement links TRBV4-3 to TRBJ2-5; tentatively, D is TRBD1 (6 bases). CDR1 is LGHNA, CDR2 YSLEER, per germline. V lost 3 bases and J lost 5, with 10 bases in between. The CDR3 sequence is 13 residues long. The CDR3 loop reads CASSHDRLETQYF. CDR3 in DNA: TGCGCCAGCAGCCATGACAGGTTGGAGACCCAGTACTTC.

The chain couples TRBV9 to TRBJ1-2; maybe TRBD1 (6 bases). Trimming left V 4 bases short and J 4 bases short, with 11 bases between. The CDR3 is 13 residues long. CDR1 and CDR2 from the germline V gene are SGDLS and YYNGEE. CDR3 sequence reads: CASSPTGSYGYTF. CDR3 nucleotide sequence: TGTGCCAGCAGCCCCACAGGGAGCTATGGCTACACCTTC.

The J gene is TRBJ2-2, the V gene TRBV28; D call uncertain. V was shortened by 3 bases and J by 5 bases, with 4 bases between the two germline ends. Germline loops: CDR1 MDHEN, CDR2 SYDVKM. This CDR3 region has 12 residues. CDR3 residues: CASSFRTGELFF. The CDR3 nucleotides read TGTGCCAGCAGTTTTAGGACCGGGGAGCTGTTTTTT.

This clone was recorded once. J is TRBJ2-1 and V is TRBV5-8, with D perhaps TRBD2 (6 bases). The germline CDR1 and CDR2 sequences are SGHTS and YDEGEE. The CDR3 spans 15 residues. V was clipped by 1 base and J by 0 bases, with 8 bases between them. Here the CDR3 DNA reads TGTGCCAGCAGCTTGTCGGGGGACTCCTACAATGAGCAGTTCTTC. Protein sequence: CASSLSGDSYNEQFF.

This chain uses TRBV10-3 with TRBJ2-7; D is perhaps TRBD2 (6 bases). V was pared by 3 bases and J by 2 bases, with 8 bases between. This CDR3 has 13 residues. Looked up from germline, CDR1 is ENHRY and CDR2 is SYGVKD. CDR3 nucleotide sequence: TGTGCCATCAGTGATGGAGGGACCTACGAGCAGTACTTC. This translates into CAISDGGTYEQYF.

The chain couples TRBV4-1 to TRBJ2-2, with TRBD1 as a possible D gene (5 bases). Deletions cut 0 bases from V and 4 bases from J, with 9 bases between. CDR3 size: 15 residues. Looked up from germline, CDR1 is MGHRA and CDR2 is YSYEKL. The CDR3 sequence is CASSQDGAVTGELFF. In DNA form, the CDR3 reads TGCGCCAGCAGCCAAGATGGGGCAGTCACCGGGGAGCTGTTTTTT.

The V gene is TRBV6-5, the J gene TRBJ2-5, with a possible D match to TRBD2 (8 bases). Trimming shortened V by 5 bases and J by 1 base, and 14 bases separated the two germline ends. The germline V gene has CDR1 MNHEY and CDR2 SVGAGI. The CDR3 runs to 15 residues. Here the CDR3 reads CASSTTGTSQETQYF. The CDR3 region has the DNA TGTGCCAGCAGTACGACAGGGACTAGCCAAGAGACCCAGTACTTC.

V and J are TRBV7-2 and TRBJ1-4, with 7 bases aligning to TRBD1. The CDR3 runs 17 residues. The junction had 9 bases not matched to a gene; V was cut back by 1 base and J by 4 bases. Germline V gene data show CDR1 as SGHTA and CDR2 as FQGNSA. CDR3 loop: CASSLGNLQGFNEKLFF. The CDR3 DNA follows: TGTGCCAGCAGCTTAGGGAACTTACAGGGGTTTAATGAAAAACTGTTTTTT.